This T cell receptor beta chain is from a study of Ad26.COV2.S vaccination and SARS-CoV-2 variants. Background on the study: Intramuscular Ad26.COV2.S doses were given once or twice, 56 days apart.

The treatment denotes: about 20 received Ad26.COV2.S at low or high dose, single or two shots; about five received placebo; per-sample allocation not given. The investigators took samples on day 63 after the first vaccine or placebo injection. TCRdb keeps only in-frame clones here, not all; method: immunoSEQ multiplex PCR. The table lists more than 400,000 clones, around 92% of them singletons. The CDR3 length is 14 residues. V trimming: 6 bases; J trimming: 2 bases; junction bases outside the gene matches: 7. Looked up from germline, CDR1 is SNHLY and CDR2 is FYNNEI. The sequences come from peripheral blood, collected in a trial of Ad26.COV2.S vaccine versus placebo. This sequence joins TRBV2 and TRBJ2-7, with 7 bases matching TRBD1. This TCR came from a person aged 18-65 years who received the Ad26.COV2.S COVID-19 vaccine or a placebo. The CDR3 loop is CASRNRGVAYEQYF. The CDR3 DNA sequence: TGTGCCAGCAGGAACAGGGGTGTTGCCTACGAGCAGTACTTC.